This TCR beta chain appears in the sequencing data of a study of blood T cell repertoires in COVID-19. Study context: Material from acute and convalescent COVID-19 was sourced from the United States, Italy and Spain.

Generated by immunoSEQ multiplex PCR, the TCRdb table keeps only in-frame clones and is missing some. The data show hundreds of thousands of clones, with 81% seen just once and 7.5% held by the top ten. CDR1 is MRHNA, CDR2 SNTAGT, per germline. There are 15 residues in the CDR3. V was clipped by 2 bases and J by 3 bases; unmatched bases: 4. Sequencing was carried out using peripheral blood. V and J are TRBV6-4 and TRBJ2-1; TRBD2 matches 7 bases. The origin of this receptor is an elderly woman with COVID-19, enrolled during active disease. CDR3 sequence: CASSDRAGVYNEQFF. CDR3 DNA: TGTGCCAGCAGTGACCGGGCGGGGGTCTACAATGAGCAGTTCTTC.